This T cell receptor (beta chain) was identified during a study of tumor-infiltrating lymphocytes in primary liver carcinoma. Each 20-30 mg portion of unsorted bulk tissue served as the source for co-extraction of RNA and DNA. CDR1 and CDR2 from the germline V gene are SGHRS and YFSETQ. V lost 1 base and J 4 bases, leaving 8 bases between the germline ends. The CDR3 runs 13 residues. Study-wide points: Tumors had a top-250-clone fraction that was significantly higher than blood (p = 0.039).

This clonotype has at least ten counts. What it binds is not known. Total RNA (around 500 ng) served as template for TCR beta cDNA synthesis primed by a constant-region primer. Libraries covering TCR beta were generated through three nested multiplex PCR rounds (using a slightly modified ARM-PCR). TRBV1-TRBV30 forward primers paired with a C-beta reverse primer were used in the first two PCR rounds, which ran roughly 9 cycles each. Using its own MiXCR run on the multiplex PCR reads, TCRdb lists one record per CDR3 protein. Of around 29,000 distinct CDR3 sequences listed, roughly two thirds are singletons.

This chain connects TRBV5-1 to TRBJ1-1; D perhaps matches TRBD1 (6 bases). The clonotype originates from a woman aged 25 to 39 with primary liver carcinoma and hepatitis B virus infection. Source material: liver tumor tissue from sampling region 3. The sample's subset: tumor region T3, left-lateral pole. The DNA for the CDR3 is TGCGCCAGCAGCTTGACAGGGTCCACTGAAGCTTTCTTT. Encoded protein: CASSLTGSTEAFF.